One sample yielded the 9 T cell receptor beta chains listed below, sequenced in a study of patients and donors after allogeneic stem cell transplantation. TCRdb independently ran MiXCR on the RT-PCR reads; one entry per CDR3 protein. The sample gives roughly 880,000 distinct CDR3 sequences, roughly 18% of which show up once; 5% to 6.5% is in the top ten. Specimen: blood, either unsorted or a sorted T cell fraction (not recorded which). These receptors were taken from a human donor who was either an allogeneic HSCT recipient or a stem cell or donor lymphocyte infusion donor (not recorded which). It is not recorded whose cells these are; they may come from a transplant donor.

This clonotype was observed a handful of times. The V and J genes are TRBV13 and TRBJ2-2; D gene ambiguous. This CDR3 has 16 amino acids. Between the trimmed V and J ends, which lost 1 base and 1 base, there was a span of 10 bases. Germline assignment: CDR1 PRHDT and CDR2 FYEKMQ (reference sequence). In nucleotides, the CDR3 is TGTGCCAGCAGCTTAGACGGTCCTTTGAACACCGGGGAGCTGTTTTTT. Amino acid sequence: CASSLDGPLNTGELFF.

V usage is TRBV2 and J usage is TRBJ2-5; D could derive from TRBD1 or TRBD2 (6 bases each). Looked up from germline, CDR1 is SNHLY and CDR2 is FYNNEI. This CDR3 contains 13 residues. V was trimmed by 7 bases and J by 5 bases, leaving 14 bases between them. CDR3 nucleotide sequence: TGTGCCAGCACACAGGGTCGGGGGGAGACCCAGTACTTC. It codes for CASTQGRGETQYF.

The gene calls are TRBV2 and TRBJ2-1, with 8 bases identical to TRBD2. J was trimmed by 8 bases and V by 6 bases; bases with no gene match: 9. CDR3 length equals 14 residues. In germline, CDR1 is SNHLY, CDR2 FYNNEI. CDR3 in amino acids: CASRAIAGGDEQFF. The CDR3 DNA is TGTGCCAGCAGGGCGATCGCGGGAGGAGATGAGCAGTTCTTC.

This clonotype was counted only a few times. This chain connects TRBV6-1 to TRBJ2-7, with 11 bases that match TRBD1. The V gene end was trimmed by 5 bases and the J gene end by 6 bases; junction bases not matched to a gene: 6. This CDR3 spans 14 amino acids. Germline lookup yields CDR1 MNHNS and CDR2 SASEGT. CDR3 sequence: CASSRGTGGTEQYF. The CDR3 DNA follows: TGTGCCAGCAGTAGAGGGACAGGGGGTACCGAGCAGTACTTC.

CDR3 sequence reads: CSSQVQDTEAFF. Written as DNA, the CDR3 is TGCAGCTCCCAGGTCCAAGACACTGAAGCTTTCTTT. This chain connects TRBV29-1 to TRBJ1-1; D unclear. The germline CDR1 and CDR2 sequences are SQVTM and ANQGSEA. With 8 bases removed from V and 3 bases from J, the gap between germline ends came to 13 bases. The CDR3 sequence is 12 residues long. Full variable domain (remainder filled in from reference TRBV29-1 and TRBJ1-1): SAVISQKPSRDICQRGTSLTIQCQVDSQVTMMFWYRQQPGQSLTLIATANQGSEATYESGFVIDKFPISRPNLTFSTLTVSNMSPEDSSIYLCSSQVQDTEAFFGQGTRLTVV.

The chain links TRBV20-1 to TRBJ2-3; TRBD1 might be the D (5 bases). In germline, CDR1 is DFQATT, CDR2 SNEGSKA (reference sequence). V gave up 6 bases and J gave up 2 bases, with 18 bases separating them. The CDR3 has 15 residues. The DNA for the CDR3 is TGCAGTGCCACCTCGCGGACAAGACCCACAGATACGCAGTATTTT. This gives the protein CSATSRTRPTDTQYF.

This chain uses TRBV7-2 with TRBJ1-1; tentative D call: TRBD1 (6 bases). The CDR3 loop spans 14 amino acids. Trimming left V 5 bases short and J 4 bases short, with 14 bases between. CDR1 and CDR2 (germline): SGHTA, FQGNSA. This chain's CDR3 is CASSQKQGSTEAFF. CDR3 in DNA: TGTGCCAGCAGCCAAAAACAGGGCTCCACTGAAGCTTTCTTT.

The chain employs TRBV9 and TRBJ2-7, with 7 bases identical to TRBD2. Germline V gene lookup returns CDR1 SGDLS and CDR2 YYNGEE. The V gene end was trimmed by 2 bases and the J gene end by 4 bases; junction bases not matched to a gene: 3. CDR3 length: 13 residues. The chain's CDR3 is CASSVKAGYEQYF. CDR3 DNA: TGTGCCAGCAGCGTCAAAGCGGGGTACGAGCAGTACTTC. The complete variable domain, with remaining parts taken from reference TRBV9 and TRBJ2-7, reads DSGVTQTPKHLITATGQRVTLRCSPRSGDLSVYWYQQSLDQGLQFLIQYYNGEERAKGNILERFSAQQFPDLHSELNLSSLELGDSALYFCASSVKAGYEQYFGPGTRLTVT.

A few counts support this clonotype. This chain uses TRBV18 with TRBJ2-1, with 10 bases aligning to TRBD2. CDR3 length: 15 amino acids. V lost 2 bases, J lost 8 bases, and 6 bases stayed unmatched. Germline-derived CDR1 and CDR2 are KGHSH and LQKENI. CDR3 coding DNA: TGTGCCAGCTCACCATTGGCTAGCGGGAGTGATGAGCAGTTCTTC. It yields the protein CASSPLASGSDEQFF. The whole variable domain, remainder taken from reference TRBV18 and TRBJ2-1, is NAGVMQNPRHLVRRRGQEARLRCSPMKGHSHVYWYRQLPEEGLKFMVYLQKENIIDESGMPKERFSAEFPKEGPSILRIQQVVRGDSAAYFCASSPLASGSDEQFFGPGTRLTVL.